Listed here is a single T cell receptor beta chain. Its antigen is not known. The source of the sample is a study of T cell responses to AZD1222 COVID-19 vaccine. On the study more broadly: The study pooled second doses at about 4 or about 12 weeks.

Clones were read by immunoSEQ multiplex PCR, and TCRdb kept only the in-frame ones, dropping some. The data show over 150,000 clones, 80% to 90% seen once. Study-level results: Repertoire sampling was restricted to post-peak T cell response timepoints. Seropositive status at baseline applied to only 6 or 7 AZD1222 recipients.

Sequences were derived from peripheral blood, sampled on day 0 of AZD1222 vaccination. This clonotype was sampled from an adult in good health.

Written as DNA, the CDR3 is TGTGCCAGCTCAGAAAGGGGGCTGGGTGGCTACACCTTC. This codes for CASSERGLGGYTF. The V call is TRBV18, the J call TRBJ1-2; 7 positions match TRBD1. Germline V lookup: CDR1 KGHSH, CDR2 LQKENI. V dropped 5 bases and J dropped 7; count of bases not matched to a gene: 7. The CDR3 contains 13 residues.